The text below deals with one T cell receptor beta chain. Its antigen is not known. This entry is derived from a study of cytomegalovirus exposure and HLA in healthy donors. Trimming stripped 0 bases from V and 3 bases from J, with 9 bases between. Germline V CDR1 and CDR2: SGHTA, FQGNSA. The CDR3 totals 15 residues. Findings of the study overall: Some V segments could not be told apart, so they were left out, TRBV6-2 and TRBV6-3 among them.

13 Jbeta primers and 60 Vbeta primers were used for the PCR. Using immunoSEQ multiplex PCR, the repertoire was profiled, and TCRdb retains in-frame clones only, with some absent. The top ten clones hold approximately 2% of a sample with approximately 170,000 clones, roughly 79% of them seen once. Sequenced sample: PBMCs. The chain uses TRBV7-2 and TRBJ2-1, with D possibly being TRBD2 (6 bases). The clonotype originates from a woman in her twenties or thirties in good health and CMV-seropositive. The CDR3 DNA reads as TGTGCCAGCAGCTTAGCTCTAGCGAGCTACAATGAGCAGTTCTTC. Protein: CASSLALASYNEQFF.